This TCR beta chain was profiled in a study of blood T cells in healthy people across ages. General study results and limits: Estimates based on one million T cells were treated as lower bounds.

Trimming pared 1 base from V and 9 bases from J, leaving 7 bases between. The germline CDR1 and CDR2 sequences are SGHVS and FQNEAQ. This CDR3 comprises 12 residues. The sample holds one count of this clonotype. Its antigen is unknown. With a J-beta primer mix and a sample-barcoded 5' primer, a second PCR ran about 7 to 11 cycles. TCRdb called the 5' RACE reads again in MiXCR, with one record for every CDR3 protein. The sample includes fewer than 1,000,000 distinct CDR3 sequences, around half of them seen just once. The chain uses TRBV7-8 and TRBJ2-4; D may be TRBD2 (6 bases). This TCR derives from a man older than 75 in good health. The sequenced sample was blood. The CDR3 DNA follows: TGTGCCAGCAGCTTAGTCGGGGGCATTCAGTACTTC. Protein sequence: CASSLVGGIQYF. Based on the CDR3 plus reference TRBV7-8 and TRBJ2-4, the full variable domain is GAGVSQSPRYKVAKRGQDVALRCDPISGHVSLFWYQQALGQGPEFLTYFQNEAQLDKSGLPSDRFFAERPEGSVSTLKIQRTQQEDSAVYLCASSLVGGIQYFGAGTRLSVL.